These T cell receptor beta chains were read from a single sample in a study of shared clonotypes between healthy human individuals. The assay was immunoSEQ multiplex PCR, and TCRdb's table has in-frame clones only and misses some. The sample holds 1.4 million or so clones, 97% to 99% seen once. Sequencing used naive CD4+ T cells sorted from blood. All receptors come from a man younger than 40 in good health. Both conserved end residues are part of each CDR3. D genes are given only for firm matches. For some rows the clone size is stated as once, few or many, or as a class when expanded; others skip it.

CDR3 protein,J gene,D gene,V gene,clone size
CASSLKGPFYEQYF,TRBJ2-7,.,TRBV5-1,.
CASSLVPSGASNYGYTF,TRBJ1-2,.,TRBV7-2,.
CASSLESTDTQYF,TRBJ2-3,.,TRBV5-1,few
CASRISLAGATGELFF,TRBJ2-2,TRBD2,TRBV5-1,.
CASSLDRGLASSSTDTQYF,TRBJ2-3,TRBD2,TRBV5-4,.
CAISESLAGPPGETQYF,TRBJ2-5,TRBD2,TRBV10-3,.
CASSLRGDPRSTDTQYF,TRBJ2-3,.,TRBV19,.
CASSQDEIRAGELFF,TRBJ2-2,.,TRBV4-3,.
CASSLVRVNTEAFF,TRBJ1-1,.,TRBV7-9,.
CASSFGTGYEQYF,TRBJ2-7,TRBD1,TRBV11-2,.
CASSPPGQGGEKLFF,TRBJ1-4,TRBD1,TRBV18,.